These 18 T cell receptor beta chains share one sample of origin, sequenced in a study of blood T cells in healthy people across ages. Together with a sample-barcoded 5' primer, a J-beta primer mix was included in a second PCR lasting about 7 to 12 cycles. One entry per CDR3 protein results from TCRdb running MiXCR on the 5' RACE reads. The sample has 630,000 or so distinct CDR3 sequences; roughly 30% are singletons. The sample consisted of blood. These receptors were taken from a woman aged 80 or over in good health.

This clonotype appeared many times. The chain uses TRBV7-2 and TRBJ2-7, with a tentative D call TRBD2 (7 bases). The CDR3 extends over 17 amino acids. The V gene lost 5 bases and the J gene lost 2 bases, with 22 bases spanning the gap. Germline CDR1 SGHTA, CDR2 FQGNSA. CDR3 sequence (DNA): TGTGCCAGCAGCCCTCTGGCGGGGGCAGATACGACCTACGAGCAGTACTTC. Translation: CASSPLAGADTTYEQYF.

The rearrangement joins TRBV14 to TRBJ2-2, with D possibly matching TRBD1 (6 bases). This CDR3 comprises 16 residues. Germline V gives CDR1 SGHDN, CDR2 FVKESK. The ends were cut back, 4 bases at V and 0 bases at J, with 12 bases in the middle. DNA of the CDR3: TGTGCCAGCAGCCGCCTGGACAGCGCGAACACCGGGGAGCTGTTTTTT. Its protein is CASSRLDSANTGELFF.

This clonotype was detected ten times or more. The gene calls are TRBV6-5 and TRBJ1-6; D is undetermined. The germline V and J ends were trimmed by 0 bases and 7 bases, with 10 bases remaining between them. CDR1 and CDR2 from the germline V gene are MNHEY and SVGAGI. CDR3 length equals 15 residues. CDR3 protein: CASSYSSSGNSPLHF. CDR3 in DNA: TGTGCCAGCAGTTACTCGAGTTCCGGGAATTCACCCCTCCACTTT.

V is TRBV7-8 and J is TRBJ2-5, with D unresolved. Germline-derived CDR1 and CDR2 are SGHVS and FQNEAQ. CDR3 size: 14 residues. Trimming removed 5 bases from V and 4 bases from J, with 14 bases in between. CDR3 amino acids: CASSPRFRGETQYF. Written as DNA, the CDR3 is TGTGCCAGCAGCCCCAGGTTCAGAGGAGAGACCCAGTACTTC.

The rearrangement joins TRBV7-2 to TRBJ2-7; D is perhaps TRBD1 or TRBD2 (7 bases each). Germline V gene sequence: CDR1 SGHTA, CDR2 FQGNSA. This CDR3 is built from 16 residues. V shed 2 bases and J shed 4 bases, with 18 bases lying between them. CDR3 sequence: CASSLRGSQGGYEQYF. The DNA for the CDR3 is TGTGCCAGCAGCTTAAGGGGGAGTCAGGGGGGGTACGAGCAGTACTTC.

This clonotype was seen many times. The CDR3 reads CASSPQRLTEQYF. The CDR3 DNA sequence: TGTGCCAGCAGCCCTCAACGACTCACCGAGCAGTACTTC. This sequence joins TRBV7-2 and TRBJ2-7; D not resolved. The CDR3 sequence is 13 residues long. Germline V lookup: CDR1 SGHTA, CDR2 FQGNSA. V lost 5 bases, J lost 6 bases, and 14 bases lay in between.

At least ten counts were recorded for this clonotype. The rearrangement links TRBV7-2 to TRBJ1-2; D remains ambiguous. Trimming took 4 bases from V and 3 from J, leaving 12 bases between them. Germline assignment: CDR1 SGHTA and CDR2 FQGNSA. The CDR3 runs to 14 residues. CDR3 in amino acids: CASSSNQVHYGYTF. CDR3 nucleotide sequence: TGTGCCAGCAGCTCGAACCAGGTTCACTATGGCTACACCTTC.

In its sample, this clonotype was seen a few times. This could be a read error, since a much larger clone is one nucleotide away. The DNA of the CDR3 is TGCGCCAGCAGCCTAACCGGGCTAGGACACGACAATGAGCAGTACTTC. This sequence encodes CASSLTGLGHDNEQYF. The chain combines TRBV5-1 with TRBJ2-5; D perhaps matches TRBD1 (5 bases). The germline gives CDR1 SGHRS, CDR2 YFSETQ. With 4 bases removed from V and 11 bases from J, the gap between germline ends came to 27 bases. CDR3 size: 16 residues.

About this clonotype: This could be a read error, since a much larger clone is one nucleotide away. The chain carries TRBV20-1 and TRBJ1-5; D is ambiguous. This CDR3 spans 17 amino acids. Looked up from germline, CDR1 is DFQATT and CDR2 is SNEGSKA (reference sequence). The V end was cut by 0 bases, the J end by 4 bases, with 19 bases between. CDR3 region: CSARDRSGSMANQPQHF. The CDR3 coding sequence is TGCAGTGCTAGAGACCGGAGTGGCAGTATGGCAAATCAGCCCCAGCATTTT.

This clonotype was recorded a few times. This could be a read error, since a much larger clone is one nucleotide away. The V gene is TRBV28, the J gene TRBJ1-1; possibly TRBD1 for D (5 bases). This CDR3 comprises 14 residues. CDR1 is MDHEN and CDR2 is SYDVKM in the germline V gene. The CDR3 DNA reads as TGTGCCAGCAGCCGGGACGCTAGGTTATCGGAAGTTTTCTTT. Amino acids: CASSRDARLSEVFF. The variable domain in full, completed from reference TRBV28 and TRBJ1-1, reads DVKVTQSSRYLVKRTGEKVFLECVQDMDHENMFWYRQDPGLGLRLIYFSYDVKMKEKGDIPEGYSVSREKKERFSLILESASTNQTSMYLCASSRDARLSEVFFGQGTRLTVV.

This clonotype was seen at least ten times. The chain is built from TRBV7-2 and TRBJ2-1; 10 bases match TRBD2. The CDR3 is 16 amino acids. Unmatched junction bases numbered 7, after V lost 1 base and J lost 7 bases. Germline V gene sequence: CDR1 SGHTA, CDR2 FQGNSA. The CDR3 coding sequence is TGTGCCAGCAGCTTAGGTGGAGCGGGGGGGCAAAATGAGCAGTTCTTC. Protein: CASSLGGAGGQNEQFF.

This clonotype has at least ten counts. DNA of the CDR3: TGTGCCAGCAGCCCACTAGCGGGGGGGCTTCCCTACAATGAGCAGTTCTTC. Translating it yields CASSPLAGGLPYNEQFF. This chain joins TRBV7-2 and TRBJ2-1; 13 bases are shared with TRBD2. The ends lost 5 bases at V and 2 bases at J; junction bases unmatched: 6. There are 17 residues in the CDR3. From germline, CDR1 is SGHTA and CDR2 FQGNSA.

This clonotype has more than one count but fewer than ten. A much larger clone differs by one base, so this may be a read error. The chain recombines TRBV7-2 with TRBJ1-2, with D maybe TRBD1 (6 bases). Germline V gene sequence: CDR1 SGHTA, CDR2 FQGNSA. The CDR3 contains 15 residues. V lost 8 bases, J lost 7 bases, and 23 bases lay in between. The CDR3 DNA is TGTGCCAGCGGCTCTACCGGACAGAGAACGGGTGGCTACACCTTC. Translated: CASGSTGQRTGGYTF.

This clonotype has at least ten counts. The chain has TRBV9 and TRBJ2-1; the match to TRBD2 covers 8 bases. J lost 9 bases, V lost 0 bases, and 14 bases had no gene match. This CDR3 spans 17 amino acids. The V gene's germline CDR1 is SGDLS and CDR2 YYNGEE. DNA of the CDR3: TGTGCCAGCAGCGTAGTTTCGGGGAGCGGGGGTCGGGGTGAGCAGTTCTTC. Translating gives CASSVVSGSGGRGEQFF. Supplemented by reference TRBV9 and TRBJ2-1, the full variable domain reads DSGVTQTPKHLITATGQRVTLRCSPRSGDLSVYWYQQSLDQGLQFLIQYYNGEERAKGNILERFSAQQFPDLHSELNLSSLELGDSALYFCASSVVSGSGGRGEQFFGPGTRLTVL.

The chain is built from TRBV7-6 and TRBJ2-3; D unclear. CDR1 is SGHVS and CDR2 is FNYEAQ in the germline V gene. The CDR3 totals 16 residues. Trimming removed 3 bases at V and 0 bases at J, with 13 bases between. The CDR3 nucleotides are TGTGCCAGCAGCTTGGACCACGGGCCTAGCACAGATACGCAGTATTTT. Amino acids: CASSLDHGPSTDTQYF.

The rearrangement links TRBV9 to TRBJ2-7; unclear D gene. The CDR3 length is 11 residues. CDR1 is SGDLS, CDR2 YYNGEE, per germline. V lost 2 bases and J 7 bases, leaving 7 bases between the germline ends. The CDR3: CASSVGLEQYF. In DNA form, the CDR3 reads TGTGCCAGCAGCGTTGGTCTTGAGCAGTACTTC.

This clonotype was recorded at least ten times. The V call is TRBV5-1, the J call TRBJ1-5, with unresolved D. The CDR3 covers 14 residues. The germline V gene has CDR1 SGHRS and CDR2 YFSETQ. Trimming removed 7 bases from V and 4 bases from J, with 15 bases in between. The CDR3 region is CASGLLINNQPQHF. Here the CDR3 DNA reads TGCGCCAGCGGGCTACTGATCAATAATCAGCCCCAGCATTTT.

This clonotype was observed many times. V is TRBV6-5 and J is TRBJ2-7; D is tentatively TRBD1 or TRBD2 (5 bases each). The CDR3 consists of 14 residues. CDR1 and CDR2 (germline): MNHEY, SVGAGI. Trimming removed 7 bases at V and 5 bases at J, with 18 bases between. The CDR3 spells CASTKSLRGHEQYF. CDR3 in DNA: TGTGCCAGCACTAAATCATTGAGGGGCCACGAGCAGTACTTC.